This TCR beta chain was sequenced for a study of blood T cell repertoires in COVID-19. Germline-derived CDR1 and CDR2 are LGHDT and YNNKEL (reference sequence). This CDR3 spans 14 amino acids. V was cut by 0 bases and J by 2 bases, with 6 bases left in between. Assay: immunoSEQ multiplex PCR; the TCRdb copy retains only in-frame clones and omits some. The sample lists some 260,000 clones; around 87% were seen once. The TCR comes from a woman aged 30 to 39 with acute COVID-19. The chain uses TRBV3-1 (or the pseudogene TRBV3-2) and TRBJ2-3; unclear D gene. The specimen sequenced was PBMCs or T cells enriched from blood (not recorded which). CDR3 residues: CASSQETYTDTQYF. CDR3 sequence (DNA): TGTGCCAGCAGCCAAGAAACCTACACAGATACGCAGTATTTT.